A selection of T cell receptor beta chains follows, all from one sample in a study of shared T cell receptors in the human thymus. The repertoire was sequenced with immunoSEQ multiplex PCR; TCRdb's copy has only in-frame clones and lacks some. The table lists roughly 410,000 clones, 85% to 95% of them singletons. Sequencing was carried out using thymocytes. These receptors all come from a human donor. Both conserved end residues are part of each CDR3. The order of the fields is clone size, D gene, V gene, J gene, CDR3 protein, CDR3 DNA. The D gene is left open where the match is weak. A row's size may be missing; if present it is once, few, many or a size class.

few,.,TRBV5-1,TRBJ2-2,CASSRQGGNTGELFF,TGCGCCAGCAGCCGTCAGGGGGGGAACACCGGGGAGCTGTTTTTT
.,.,TRBV7-9,TRBJ2-3,CASSSFADTQYF,TGTGCCAGCAGCTCTTTTGCGGATACGCAGTATTTT
.,TRBD1,TRBV29-1,TRBJ2-1,CSVTPGTDNEQFF,TGCAGCGTTACTCCCGGGACAGACAATGAGCAGTTCTTC
.,.,TRBV30,TRBJ2-7,CAWSGGTNDGEQYF,TGTGCCTGGAGTGGAGGGACCAACGATGGGGAGCAGTACTTC
.,.,TRBV28,TRBJ2-1,CASTLNGLTNNEQFF,TGTGCCAGCACCTTAAACGGACTAACTAACAATGAGCAGTTCTTC
.,.,TRBV6-4,TRBJ2-5,CASSDSGQGEQYF,TGTGCCAGCAGTGACTCGGGCCAAGGGGAGCAGTACTTC
once,TRBD2,TRBV28,TRBJ2-5,CATGLREGRETQYF,TGTGCCACCGGACTGAGGGAGGGGAGAGAGACCCAGTACTTC
.,.,TRBV6-5,TRBJ1-2,CASSRGYSLYGYTF,TGTGCCAGCAGCCGGGGTTACAGCCTATATGGCTACACCTTC
.,.,TRBV28,TRBJ2-7,CASSFTAGGPYEQYF,TGTGCCAGCAGTTTCACGGCAGGGGGGCCATACGAGCAGTACTTC
.,.,TRBV21-1,TRBJ1-3,CASSKPELASGNTIYF,TGTGCCAGCAGCAAACCCGAGTTGGCCTCTGGAAACACCATATATTTT
.,.,TRBV6-1,TRBJ2-1,CASSEGVSSPPNEQFF,TGTGCCAGCAGTGAAGGAGTGTCTAGCCCACCCAATGAGCAGTTCTTC
.,.,TRBV5-1,TRBJ2-4,CASSLGDNGKNIQYF,TGCGCCAGCAGCTTGGGGGACAACGGAAAAAACATTCAGTACTTC
.,TRBD1,TRBV4-1,TRBJ1-4,CASSQVQTGVYEKLFF,TGCGCCAGCAGCCAAGTCCAAACAGGGGTATACGAAAAACTGTTTTTT
once,TRBD2,TRBV9,TRBJ2-1,CASSVDLPLAGAYNEQFF,TGTGCCAGCAGCGTAGATCTTCCCCTAGCGGGAGCATACAATGAGCAGTTCTTC
.,.,TRBV27,TRBJ1-2,CASSSDSPYGYTF,TGTGCCAGCAGTTCCGACAGCCCCTATGGCTACACCTTC
.,.,TRBV10-2,TRBJ2-1,CASSESKWAGVAYNEQFF,TGCGCCAGCAGTGAGTCGAAGTGGGCAGGGGTGGCCTACAATGAGCAGTTCTTC
once,.,TRBV5-5,TRBJ2-3,CASSLVGTPSTDTQYF,TGTGCCAGCAGCTTGGTAGGGACACCTAGCACAGATACGCAGTATTTT
.,TRBD1,TRBV27,TRBJ2-7,CASTLGQDYDEQYF,TGTGCCAGCACATTGGGACAGGATTACGACGAGCAGTACTTC